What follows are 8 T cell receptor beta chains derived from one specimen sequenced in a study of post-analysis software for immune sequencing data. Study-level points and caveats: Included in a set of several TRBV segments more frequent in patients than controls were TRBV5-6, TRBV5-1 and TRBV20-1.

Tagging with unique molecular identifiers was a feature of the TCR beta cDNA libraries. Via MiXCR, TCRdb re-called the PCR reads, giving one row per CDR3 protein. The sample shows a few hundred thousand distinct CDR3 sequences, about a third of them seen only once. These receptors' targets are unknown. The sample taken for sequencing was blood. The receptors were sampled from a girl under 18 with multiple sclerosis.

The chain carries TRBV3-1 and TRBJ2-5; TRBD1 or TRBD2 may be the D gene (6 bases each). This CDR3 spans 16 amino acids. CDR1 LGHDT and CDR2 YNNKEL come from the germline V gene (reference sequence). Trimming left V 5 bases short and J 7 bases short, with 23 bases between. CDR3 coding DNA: TGTGCCAGCAGCTTGAGGGGGGTAGCAGGATACGGGACCCAGTACTTC. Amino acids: CASSLRGVAGYGTQYF.

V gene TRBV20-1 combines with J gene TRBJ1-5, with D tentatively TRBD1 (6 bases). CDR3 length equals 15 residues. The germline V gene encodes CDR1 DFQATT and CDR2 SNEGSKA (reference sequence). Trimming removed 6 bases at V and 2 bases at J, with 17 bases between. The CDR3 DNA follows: TGCAGTGCCAACGCAGGGGTTCTGGGCAATCAGCCCCAGCATTTT. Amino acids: CSANAGVLGNQPQHF.

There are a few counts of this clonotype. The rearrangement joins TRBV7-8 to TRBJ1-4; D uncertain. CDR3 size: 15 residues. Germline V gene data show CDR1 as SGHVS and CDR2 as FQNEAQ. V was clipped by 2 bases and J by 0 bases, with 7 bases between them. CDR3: CASSLIRTTNEKLFF. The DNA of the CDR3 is TGTGCCAGCAGCTTAATCCGAACAACTAATGAAAAACTGTTTTTT.

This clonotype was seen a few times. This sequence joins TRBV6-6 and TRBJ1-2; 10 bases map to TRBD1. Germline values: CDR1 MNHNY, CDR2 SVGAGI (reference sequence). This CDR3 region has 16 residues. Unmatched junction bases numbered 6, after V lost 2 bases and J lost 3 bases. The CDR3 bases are TGTGCCAGCAGTTACGACCGGACAGGGGGAGACTATGGCTACACCTTC. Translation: CASSYDRTGGDYGYTF.

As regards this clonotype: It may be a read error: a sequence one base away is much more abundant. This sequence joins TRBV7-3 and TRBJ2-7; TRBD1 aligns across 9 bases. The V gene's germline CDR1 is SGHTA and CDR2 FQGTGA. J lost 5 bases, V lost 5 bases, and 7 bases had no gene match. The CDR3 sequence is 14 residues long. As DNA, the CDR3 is TGTGCCAGCAGCCCCGGGACAGGGCTCCACGAGCAGTACTTC. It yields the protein CASSPGTGLHEQYF. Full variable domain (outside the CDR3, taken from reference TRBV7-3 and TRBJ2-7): GAGVSQTPSNKVTEKGKYVELRCDPISGHTALYWYRQSLGQGPEFLIYFQGTGAADDSGLPNDRFFAVRPEGSVSTLKIQRTERGDSAVYLCASSPGTGLHEQYFGPGTRLTVT.

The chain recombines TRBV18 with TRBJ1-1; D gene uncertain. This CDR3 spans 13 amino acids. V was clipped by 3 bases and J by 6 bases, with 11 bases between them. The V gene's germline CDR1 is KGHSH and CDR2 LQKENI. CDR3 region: CASSPERAAEAFF. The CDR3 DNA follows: TGTGCCAGCTCACCGGAGAGGGCCGCTGAAGCTTTCTTT.

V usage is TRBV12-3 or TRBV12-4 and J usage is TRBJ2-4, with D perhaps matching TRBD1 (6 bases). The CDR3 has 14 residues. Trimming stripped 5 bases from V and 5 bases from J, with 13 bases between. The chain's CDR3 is CASSHTGMQNIQYF. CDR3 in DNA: TGTGCCAGCAGTCATACAGGGATGCAAAACATTCAGTACTTC.

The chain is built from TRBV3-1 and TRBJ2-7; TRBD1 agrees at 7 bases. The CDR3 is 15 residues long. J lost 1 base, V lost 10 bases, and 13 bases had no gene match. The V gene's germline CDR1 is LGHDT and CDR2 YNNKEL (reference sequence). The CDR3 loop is CANLGDSTTSYEQYF. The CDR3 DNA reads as TGTGCCAACCTTGGGGACAGTACAACTTCCTACGAGCAGTACTTC.